Below are 22 T cell receptor beta chains sequenced from a single sample in a study of OX40 agonist ivuxolimab in advanced cancers. Sequencing used immunoSEQ multiplex PCR; TCRdb keeps in-frame clones, though not all of them. The sample carries 79,000 or so clones, 65% to 90% recorded once. Sequencing was performed on CD4+ or CD8+ T cells sorted from blood, taken in a trial of the OX40 agonist ivuxolimab. The source of these receptors is an adult with an advanced solid tumor such as melanoma, head and neck, liver or kidney cancer.

The chain has TRBV2 and TRBJ1-2, with no clear D. Germline values: CDR1 SNHLY, CDR2 FYNNEI. Deletions cut 1 base from V and 4 bases from J, with 19 bases between. The CDR3 runs to 17 residues. The CDR3: CASSEDPIYGGGYGYTF. The CDR3 bases are TGTGCCAGCAGTGAAGACCCGATATACGGAGGTGGCTATGGCTACACCTTC.

J is TRBJ2-3 and V is TRBV7-8; 8 nucleotides agree with TRBD2. The CDR3 sequence is 17 residues long. Trimming removed 4 bases from V and 6 bases from J; junction bases left unmatched: 15. Germline CDR1 reads SGHVS; CDR2 reads FQNEAQ. The CDR3 DNA reads TGTGCCAGCAGCTCAGGAGGACCTGGACTAGCAGGGGATACGCAGTATTTT. This gives the protein CASSSGGPGLAGDTQYF.

This clone was counted a single time. V and J are TRBV27 and TRBJ1-6; D not resolved. This CDR3 region has 15 residues. From germline, CDR1 is MNHEY and CDR2 SMNVEV (reference sequence). Trimming left V 2 bases short and J 7 bases short, with 12 bases between. CDR3 sequence: CASSLRRTENSPLHF. The CDR3 region has the DNA TGTGCCAGCAGTTTACGGAGGACGGAAAATTCACCCCTCCACTTT.

CDR3 sequence: CASCQRDNNQPQHF. The DNA of the CDR3 is TGCGCCAGCTGTCAGCGGGACAACAATCAGCCCCAGCATTTT. This chain uses TRBV10-1 with TRBJ1-5; D is perhaps TRBD1 (6 bases). This CDR3 is built from 14 residues. Germline V gene lookup returns CDR1 WNHNN and CDR2 SYGVQD (reference sequence). Trimming cost V 8 bases and J 3 bases, with 14 bases left between them.

The V and J genes are TRBV5-1 and TRBJ1-6, with D maybe TRBD1 (5 bases). Trimming pared 4 bases from V and 5 bases from J, leaving 10 bases between. Germline V gene lookup returns CDR1 SGHRS and CDR2 YFSETQ. There are 14 residues in the CDR3. The CDR3 spells CASSLSGDNSPLHF. Here the CDR3 DNA reads TGCGCCAGCAGCCTGTCGGGGGATAATTCACCCCTCCACTTT.

This clone was seen a few times. This chain links TRBV5-4 with TRBJ1-2; the match to TRBD1 covers 8 bases. The V segment lost 0 bases and the J segment 6 bases; nucleotides outside the gene matches: 4. The germline V gene encodes CDR1 SGHNT and CDR2 YYREEE (reference sequence). This CDR3 comprises 14 residues. The CDR3 here is CASSLGQGANGYTF. The CDR3 bases are TGTGCCAGCAGCTTGGGTCAGGGGGCTAATGGCTACACCTTC.

The rearrangement uses TRBV5-5 and TRBJ1-2; no definite D call. Germline-derived CDR1 and CDR2 are SGHKS and YYEKEE (reference sequence). The V gene lost 2 bases and the J gene lost 5 bases, with 16 bases spanning the gap. The CDR3 loop spans 15 amino acids. The DNA of the CDR3 is TGTGCCAGCAGCTTAGAAGAGATACCTGGGTATGGCTACACCTTC. Residues: CASSLEEIPGYGYTF.

V and J are TRBV30 and TRBJ1-1; 9 nucleotides agree with TRBD1. This CDR3 region has 18 residues. V dropped 4 bases and J dropped 2; count of bases not matched to a gene: 17. CDR1 GTSNPN and CDR2 SVGIG come from the germline V gene (reference sequence). The CDR3 sequence: CAWKGGTGRSSPNTEAFF. The CDR3 coding sequence is TGTGCCTGGAAAGGGGGGACAGGGCGGAGCTCACCCAACACTGAAGCTTTCTTT.

The chain couples TRBV6-1 to TRBJ1-4; maybe TRBD1 (6 bases). Germline V gives CDR1 MNHNS, CDR2 SASEGT. CDR3 length: 14 residues. V was shortened by 0 bases and J by 5 bases, with 7 bases between the two germline ends. The CDR3 here is CASSEAQGNEKLFF. The DNA for the CDR3 is TGTGCCAGCAGTGAAGCCCAGGGGAATGAAAAACTGTTTTTT.

The chain joins TRBV7-2 to TRBJ2-7; D is uncertain. Germline V gene lookup returns CDR1 SGHTA and CDR2 FQGNSA. The length of the CDR3 is 14 residues. The V end was cut by 3 bases, the J end by 2 bases, with 11 bases between. CDR3 residues: CASSFAGGTYEQYF. In DNA form, the CDR3 reads TGTGCCAGCAGCTTCGCAGGTGGCACCTACGAGCAGTACTTC.

The chain couples TRBV5-4 to TRBJ2-1, with a possible D match to TRBD2 (5 bases). CDR3 length equals 15 residues. V lost 4 bases and J 0 bases, leaving 11 bases between the germline ends. The V gene's germline CDR1 is SGHNT and CDR2 YYREEE (reference sequence). In DNA form, the CDR3 reads TGTGCCAGCAGCGCCACGCGGGTCTCCTACAATGAGCAGTTCTTC. It yields the protein CASSATRVSYNEQFF.

The chain employs TRBV6-1 and TRBJ2-3; D is unclear. Germline values: CDR1 MNHNS, CDR2 SASEGT. Trimming took 6 bases from V and 0 from J, leaving 7 bases between them. The CDR3 extends over 13 amino acids. CDR3 amino acids: CASRSPSTDTQYF. The DNA of the CDR3 is TGTGCCAGCAGGTCACCTAGCACAGATACGCAGTATTTT.

A single count supports this clone. The chain carries TRBV19 and TRBJ1-2, with 7 bases aligning to TRBD1. Germline V gene data show CDR1 as LNHDA and CDR2 as SQIVND (reference sequence). V was pared by 5 bases and J by 6 bases, with 12 bases of the junction left unmatched. The CDR3 loop spans 15 amino acids. The CDR3 DNA reads as TGTGCCAGTAGTCCCTCCGACAGGGTTAGGGATGGCTACACCTTC. Its protein is CASSPSDRVRDGYTF.

In this sample, this clone turned up once. The V and J genes are TRBV14 and TRBJ1-3; 10 bases agree with TRBD1. After removal of 4 bases from V and 3 bases from J, the junction contained 6 bases not matched to a gene. The germline CDR1 and CDR2 sequences are SGHDN and FVKESK. The CDR3 extends over 16 amino acids. The CDR3 DNA reads TGTGCCAGCAGCCGACCGGACAGGGGGTATGGAAACACCATATATTTT. Translation gives CASSRPDRGYGNTIYF.

This chain links TRBV21-1 with TRBJ2-7; the D call in the table, TRBD2, was not verified against the DNA. TRBV21-1 is described as a pseudogene. This CDR3 comprises 15 residues. The CDR3 region has the DNA TGTGCCAGCAGCAAATGTATAAGGGAGAACTACGAGCAGTACTTC. Amino acids: CASSKCIRENYEQYF.

The rearrangement joins TRBV30 to TRBJ1-3; perhaps TRBD1 as D (6 bases). The CDR3 is made up of 16 amino acids. Germline V lookup: CDR1 GTSNPN, CDR2 SVGIG (reference sequence). The V and J ends lost 3 bases and 4 bases respectively, with 19 bases between them. The CDR3, as DNA: TGTGCCTGGAGGATGTCGACAGGCCTTCGAGGAAACACCATATATTTT. Its translation: CAWRMSTGLRGNTIYF.

This clone has a single count. This chain's CDR3 is CASSLGQAAKGEQYF. The DNA for the CDR3 is TGCGCCAGCAGCTTAGGGCAGGCTGCCAAGGGGGAGCAGTACTTC. The rearrangement joins TRBV5-1 to TRBJ2-7; D perhaps matches TRBD1 (5 bases). The V end was cut by 2 bases, the J end by 7 bases, with 19 bases between. Germline-derived CDR1 and CDR2 are SGHRS and YFSETQ. The CDR3 runs to 15 residues.

The DNA of the CDR3 is TGCGCCAGCAGCTTGGCCCTAGCGGGCGGGAGCGGGACCCAGTACTTC. Protein sequence: CASSLALAGGSGTQYF. The chain carries TRBV5-1 and TRBJ2-5, with 8 nucleotides matching TRBD2. The germline CDR1 and CDR2 sequences are SGHRS and YFSETQ. J gave up 7 bases and V 0 bases, and 11 bases lay outside the gene matches. This CDR3 spans 16 amino acids.

The chain employs TRBV14 and TRBJ2-2; TRBD1 aligns across 12 bases. This CDR3 is built from 17 residues. Germline V gives CDR1 SGHDN, CDR2 FVKESK. The J segment lost 4 bases and the V segment lost 4 bases, leaving 7 bases of the junction unmatched. Here the CDR3 reads CASSRIRDRGLTGELFF. As DNA, the CDR3 is TGTGCCAGCAGCCGGATCCGGGACAGGGGGCTCACCGGGGAGCTGTTTTTT.

This sequence joins TRBV30 and TRBJ2-6; possible D gene TRBD2, 5 bases. Per the germline V gene, CDR1 is GTSNPN and CDR2 is SVGIG (reference sequence). V lost 5 bases to trimming and J lost 1 base, with 18 bases between them. CDR3 length: 17 residues. The CDR3 DNA follows: TGTGCCTGGGGTGAGGGTTATTTCAATTCTGGGGCCAACGTCCTGACTTTC. Its protein is CAWGEGYFNSGANVLTF.

This clone has a handful of counts. The chain employs TRBV28 and TRBJ2-3; D unclear. Trimming removed 10 bases from V and 4 bases from J, with 12 bases in between. CDR1 and CDR2 from the germline V gene are MDHEN and SYDVKM. The CDR3 runs to 12 residues. The CDR3 DNA follows: TGTGCCACCATAGCCCCCTCAGATACGCAGTATTTT. Protein product: CATIAPSDTQYF.

The rearrangement links TRBV11-1 to TRBJ2-7; TRBD2 aligns across 10 bases. There are 15 residues in the CDR3. Germline V gene lookup returns CDR1 SGHAT and CDR2 FQDESV (reference sequence). Germline trimming cut 5 bases from V and 3 bases from J; bases unmatched to any gene: 7. The DNA for the CDR3 is TGTGCCAGCAGCCAAGGGACTAGCGAATTCTACGAGCAGTACTTC. This gives the protein CASSQGTSEFYEQYF.